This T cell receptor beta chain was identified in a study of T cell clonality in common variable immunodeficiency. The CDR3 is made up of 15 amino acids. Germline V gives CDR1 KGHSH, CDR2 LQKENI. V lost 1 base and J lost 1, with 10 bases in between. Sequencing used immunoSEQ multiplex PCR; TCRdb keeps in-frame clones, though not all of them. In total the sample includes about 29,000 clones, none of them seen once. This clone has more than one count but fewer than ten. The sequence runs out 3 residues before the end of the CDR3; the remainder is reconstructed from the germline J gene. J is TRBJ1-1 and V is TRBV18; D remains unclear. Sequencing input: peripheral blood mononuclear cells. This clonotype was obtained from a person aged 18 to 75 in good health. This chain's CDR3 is CASSPRTDGNTEAFF. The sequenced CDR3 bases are TGTGCCAGCTCACCACGCACAGATGGGAACACTGAA.